Shown below are 3 T cell receptor beta chains from a single sample sequenced in a study of shared clonotypes between healthy human individuals. Profiling relied on immunoSEQ multiplex PCR, and the TCRdb table lists in-frame clones only, not all of them. The sample includes a few hundred thousand clones, roughly 97% of them seen just once. The specimen was naive CD4+ T cells sorted from blood. Noted subset: CD45RA+ positively selected. The source is a woman in her twenties or thirties in good health.

This chain connects TRBV27 to TRBJ2-1, with D unclear. Germline CDR1 and CDR2: MNHEY and SMNVEV (reference sequence). This CDR3 spans 15 amino acids. Trimming cost V 4 bases and J 0 bases, with 10 bases left between them. CDR3 in amino acids: CASSSPWSSYNEQFF. DNA of the CDR3: TGTGCCAGCAGTTCCCCCTGGAGCTCCTACAATGAGCAGTTCTTC.

V is TRBV7-2 and J is TRBJ1-5; 7 bases match TRBD1. The CDR3 is made up of 16 amino acids. The J segment lost 6 bases and the V segment lost 5 bases, leaving 13 bases of the junction unmatched. CDR1 and CDR2 from the germline V gene are SGHTA and FQGNSA. As DNA, the CDR3 is TGTGCCAGCAGCAAGCGACCTCAGGGGGGAGGTCAGCCCCAGCATTTT. Translation: CASSKRPQGGGQPQHF.

This chain links TRBV6-6 with TRBJ1-2; D not resolved. The CDR3 loop spans 14 amino acids. Germline V gene sequence: CDR1 MNHNY, CDR2 SVGAGI (reference sequence). V dropped 7 bases and J dropped 3 bases, with 15 bases sitting between them. The CDR3 DNA sequence: TGTGCCAGCACCTCAGGACGGAGTTACTATGGCTACACCTTC. It yields the protein CASTSGRSYYGYTF.